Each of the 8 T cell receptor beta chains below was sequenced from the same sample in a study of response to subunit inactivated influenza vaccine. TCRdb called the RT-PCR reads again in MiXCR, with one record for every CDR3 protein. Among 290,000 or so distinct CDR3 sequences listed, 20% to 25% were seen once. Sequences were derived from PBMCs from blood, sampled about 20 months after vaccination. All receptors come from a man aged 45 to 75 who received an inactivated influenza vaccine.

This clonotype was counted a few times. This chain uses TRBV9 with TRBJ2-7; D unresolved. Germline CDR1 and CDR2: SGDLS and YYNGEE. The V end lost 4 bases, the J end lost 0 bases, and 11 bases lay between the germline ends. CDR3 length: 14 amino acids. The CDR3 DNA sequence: TGTGCCAGCAGCCCCCAAGGTTACTCCTACGAGCAGTACTTC. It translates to CASSPQGYSYEQYF. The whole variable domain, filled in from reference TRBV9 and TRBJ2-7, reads DSGVTQTPKHLITATGQRVTLRCSPRSGDLSVYWYQQSLDQGLQFLIQYYNGEERAKGNILERFSAQQFPDLHSELNLSSLELGDSALYFCASSPQGYSYEQYFGPGTRLTVT.

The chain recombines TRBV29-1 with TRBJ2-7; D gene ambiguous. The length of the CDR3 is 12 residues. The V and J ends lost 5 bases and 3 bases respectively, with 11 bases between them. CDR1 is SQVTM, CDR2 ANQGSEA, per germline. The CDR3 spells CSVSEWGYEQYF. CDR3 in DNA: TGCAGCGTTTCGGAGTGGGGCTACGAGCAGTACTTC.

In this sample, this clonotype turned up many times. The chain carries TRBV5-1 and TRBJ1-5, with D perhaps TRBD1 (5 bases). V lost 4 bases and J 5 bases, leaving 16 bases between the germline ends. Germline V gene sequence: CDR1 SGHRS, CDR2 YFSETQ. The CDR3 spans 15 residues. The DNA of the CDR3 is TGCGCCAGCAGCGCTCAGGGTGGAGGTGATCAGCCCCAGCATTTT. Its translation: CASSAQGGGDQPQHF.

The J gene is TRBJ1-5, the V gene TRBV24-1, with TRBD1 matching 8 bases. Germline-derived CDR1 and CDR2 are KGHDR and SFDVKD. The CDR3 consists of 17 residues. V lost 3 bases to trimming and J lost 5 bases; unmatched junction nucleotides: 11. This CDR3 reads CATSDRTTGEAHQPQHF. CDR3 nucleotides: TGTGCCACCAGTGATCGGACGACAGGGGAGGCCCATCAGCCCCAGCATTTT.

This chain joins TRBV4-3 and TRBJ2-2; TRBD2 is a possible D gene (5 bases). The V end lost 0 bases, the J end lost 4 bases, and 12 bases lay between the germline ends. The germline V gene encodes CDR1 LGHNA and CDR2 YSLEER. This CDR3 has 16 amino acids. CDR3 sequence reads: CASSQEGGSVTGELFF. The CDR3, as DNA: TGCGCCAGCAGCCAAGAGGGCGGGTCGGTCACCGGGGAGCTGTTTTTT.

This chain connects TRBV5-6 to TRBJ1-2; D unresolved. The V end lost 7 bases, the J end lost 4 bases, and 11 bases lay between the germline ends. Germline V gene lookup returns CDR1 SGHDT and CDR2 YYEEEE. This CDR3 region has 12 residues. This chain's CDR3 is CASGEGSYGYTF. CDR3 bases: TGTGCCAGCGGGGAGGGAAGCTATGGCTACACCTTC.

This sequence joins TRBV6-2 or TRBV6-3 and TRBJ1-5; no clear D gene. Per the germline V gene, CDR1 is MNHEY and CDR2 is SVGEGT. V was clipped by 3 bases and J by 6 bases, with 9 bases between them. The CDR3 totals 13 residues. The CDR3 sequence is CASSYNGFQPQHF. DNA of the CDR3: TGTGCCAGCAGTTATAATGGTTTTCAGCCCCAGCATTTT.

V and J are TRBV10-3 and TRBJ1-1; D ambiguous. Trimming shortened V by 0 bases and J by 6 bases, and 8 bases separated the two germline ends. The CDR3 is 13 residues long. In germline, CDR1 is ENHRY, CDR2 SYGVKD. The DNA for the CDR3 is TGTGCCATCAGTGAGTCCGGAAGCGCTGAAGCTTTCTTT. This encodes CAISESGSAEAFF.